The present T cell receptor beta chain was sequenced within a study of patients and donors after allogeneic stem cell transplantation. TCRdb passed the RT-PCR reads through MiXCR, listing each CDR3 protein once. The sample includes about a million distinct CDR3 sequences, 18% of them seen just once. This sequence originates from a human donor who was either an allogeneic HSCT recipient or a stem cell or donor lymphocyte infusion donor (not recorded which). It is not recorded whose cells these are; they may come from a transplant donor. The sequenced material came from blood, either unsorted or a sorted T cell fraction (not recorded which).

The CDR3 protein is CASSNRGGDIQYF. CDR3 in DNA: TGTGCCAGCAGTAACAGGGGGGGAGACATTCAGTACTTC. The rearrangement links TRBV12-3 or TRBV12-4 to TRBJ2-4; a possible D gene is TRBD1 (8 bases). Trimming shortened V by 5 bases and J by 8 bases, and 13 bases separated the two germline ends. CDR3 length: 13 amino acids.